The 18 T cell receptor beta chains listed next were all sequenced from one sample in a study of vaccination effects on CD4 cells after COVID-19. Sequencing was performed with immunoSEQ multiplex PCR; in TCRdb, only in-frame clones are kept and a portion is missing. The repertoire consists of 20,000 to 25,000 clones, with around 77% occurring once and the leading ten covering 7% to 10%. These receptors lack a known antigen. Sequencing was preceded by expansion of antigen-specific CD4+ T cells with viral peptide pools in the ViraFEST assay. Isolating CD4+ T cells followed approximately ten days of culture. Either the BNT162b2 or mRNA-1273 vaccine was given to participants in two doses. The material sequenced was CD4+ T cells from PBMCs cultured with HCoV-229E spike peptides, taken after COVID-19 vaccination. The receptors originated from a human donor who received a COVID-19 vaccine.

This clone appeared a few times. The V and J genes are TRBV4-1 and TRBJ2-2, with 9 bases aligning to TRBD2. The CDR3 contains 18 residues. CDR1 and CDR2 (germline): MGHRA, YSYEKL. V dropped 1 base and J dropped 1; count of bases not matched to a gene: 7. CDR3 in amino acids: CASSQGLAGVLNTGELFF. The CDR3 coding sequence is TGCGCCAGCAGCCAAGGGTTAGCGGGGGTGCTGAACACCGGGGAGCTGTTTTTT.

This clone was counted only a few times. J is TRBJ2-7 and V is TRBV27; 11 nucleotides match TRBD2. The CDR3 totals 15 residues. In germline, CDR1 is MNHEY, CDR2 SMNVEV (reference sequence). The V and J ends lost 6 bases and 2 bases, in that order; junction bases with no gene match: 6. DNA of the CDR3: TGTGCCAGCAGAAGAGAACTAGCGGGGGCCTACGAGCAGTACTTC. This gives the protein CASRRELAGAYEQYF.

This rearrangement joins TRBV4-1 to TRBJ2-1; 16 bases agree with TRBD2. The V and J ends lost 4 bases and 5 bases, in that order; junction bases with no gene match: 5. Germline CDR1 MGHRA, CDR2 YSYEKL. There are 17 residues in the CDR3. The CDR3 DNA sequence: TGCGCCAGCAGCCTGGGACTAGCGGGAGGGCCGAACAATGAGCAGTTCTTC. Translation: CASSLGLAGGPNNEQFF.

The chain has TRBV3-1 (or the pseudogene TRBV3-2) and TRBJ2-2; TRBD1 agrees at 9 bases. The V gene end was trimmed by 6 bases and the J gene end by 1 base; junction bases not matched to a gene: 3. Germline CDR1 reads LGHDT; CDR2 reads YNNKEL (reference sequence). The CDR3 has 15 residues. CDR3 sequence (DNA): TGTGCCAGCAGGTACAGGGGGCAGAACACCGGGGAGCTGTTTTTT. Its translation: CASRYRGQNTGELFF.

This chain links TRBV10-3 with TRBJ2-2; D is perhaps TRBD1 or TRBD2 (5 bases each). The CDR3 covers 15 residues. Germline loops: CDR1 ENHRY, CDR2 SYGVKD. With 4 bases removed from V and 2 bases from J, the gap between germline ends came to 11 bases. The chain's CDR3 is CAISGVRDNTGELFF. The CDR3 nucleotides are TGTGCCATCAGTGGGGTCAGGGACAACACCGGGGAGCTGTTTTTT.

V gene TRBV30 combines with J gene TRBJ2-2, with D perhaps being TRBD1 or TRBD2 (5 bases each). V lost 4 bases, J lost 1 base, and 10 bases lay in between. Germline CDR1 is GTSNPN and CDR2 is SVGIG (reference sequence). The CDR3 has 14 amino acids. This CDR3 is CAWTPGRNTGELFF. As DNA, the CDR3 is TGTGCCTGGACCCCAGGGAGGAACACCGGGGAGCTGTTTTTT. Full variable domain (remainder filled in from reference TRBV30 and TRBJ2-2): SQTIHQWPATLVQPVGSPLSLECTVEGTSNPNLYWYRQAAGRGLQLLFYSVGIGQISSEVPQNLSASRPQDRQFILSSKKLLLSDSGFYLCAWTPGRNTGELFFGEGSRLTVL.

The chain has TRBV7-8 and TRBJ2-7, with D possibly called TRBD1 or TRBD2 (5 bases each). The CDR3 extends over 14 amino acids. Trimming cost V 5 bases and J 2 bases, with 13 bases left between them. Germline values: CDR1 SGHVS, CDR2 FQNEAQ. CDR3 region: CASSVRDPTYEQYF. CDR3 in DNA: TGTGCCAGCAGCGTCCGGGACCCTACCTACGAGCAGTACTTC.

This clone was seen only once. V and J are TRBV10-2 and TRBJ2-5; no reliable D call. Germline loops: CDR1 WSHSY, CDR2 SAAADI. The CDR3 has 13 residues. V lost 7 bases and J 5 bases, leaving 14 bases between the germline ends. CDR3 coding DNA: TGCGCCAGCACCCTTAGTGTCCTGGAGACCCAGTACTTC. Protein product: CASTLSVLETQYF.

CDR3 coding DNA: TGTGCCAGCAGTGAAGGGGCCGGACTCTATGGCTACACCTTC. Translation gives CASSEGAGLYGYTF. The chain is built from TRBV6-1 and TRBJ1-2; D gene ambiguous. The germline V and J ends were trimmed by 1 base and 4 bases, with 10 bases remaining between them. Germline loops: CDR1 MNHNS, CDR2 SASEGT. The CDR3 is 14 amino acids.

The V call is TRBV4-2, the J call TRBJ2-7; 8 bases match TRBD2. Germline loops: CDR1 LGHNA, CDR2 YNFKEQ. The CDR3 is made up of 16 amino acids. J lost 3 bases, V lost 4 bases, and 11 bases had no gene match. For the CDR3, the DNA is TGTGCCAGCAGCCCGATAGAAGCGGGAGAATTCTACGAGCAGTACTTC. Translation gives CASSPIEAGEFYEQYF.

This clone is a singleton in its sample. The chain uses TRBV29-1 and TRBJ1-1; TRBD1 matches at 7 bases. The CDR3 length is 14 residues. Unmatched junction bases numbered 5, after V lost 4 bases and J lost 0 bases. The germline V gene encodes CDR1 SQVTM and CDR2 ANQGSEA. The CDR3 DNA reads TGCAGCGTTGGTGGACAGGCAATGAACACTGAAGCTTTCTTT. This sequence encodes CSVGGQAMNTEAFF.

The rearrangement uses TRBV18 and TRBJ2-1; 9 bases align to TRBD2. Germline values: CDR1 KGHSH, CDR2 LQKENI. The J segment lost 6 bases and the V segment lost 3 bases, leaving 6 bases of the junction unmatched. There are 15 residues in the CDR3. The CDR3: CASSPILAGSNEQFF. The CDR3, as DNA: TGTGCCAGCTCACCGATCCTAGCGGGGAGCAATGAGCAGTTCTTC.

The rearrangement links TRBV10-3 to TRBJ2-2; 7 positions match TRBD1. The CDR3 runs 15 residues. After removal of 0 bases from V and 6 bases from J, the junction contained 4 bases not matched to a gene. CDR1 and CDR2 from the germline V gene are ENHRY and SYGVKD. The DNA for the CDR3 is TGTGCCATCAGTGAGTCAAGGGGGCGCGCCGGGGAGCTGTTTTTT. Protein: CAISESRGRAGELFF.

This rearrangement joins TRBV27 to TRBJ2-5, with TRBD1 matching 7 bases. Germline values: CDR1 MNHEY, CDR2 SMNVEV (reference sequence). After removal of 5 bases from V and 4 bases from J, the junction contained 10 bases not matched to a gene. The CDR3 is 15 amino acids. The CDR3 sequence is CASSPPLNRGETQYF. CDR3 bases: TGTGCCAGCAGTCCCCCCCTAAACAGGGGAGAGACCCAGTACTTC.

CDR3 nucleotide sequence: TGTGCCAGCAGCGTAGGGACGGTGAATACTGAAAAACTGTTTTTT. It specifies CASSVGTVNTEKLFF. The rearrangement joins TRBV9 to TRBJ1-4, with D hard to call. The CDR3 runs 15 residues. Germline loops: CDR1 SGDLS, CDR2 YYNGEE. Trimming pared 0 bases from V and 7 bases from J, leaving 13 bases between.

The chain has TRBV6-4 and TRBJ1-2; D unclear. Germline V lookup: CDR1 MRHNA, CDR2 SNTAGT. CDR3 length equals 14 residues. V lost 6 bases to trimming and J lost 4 bases, with 15 bases between them. CDR3: CASSDRGGSYGYTF. For the CDR3, the DNA is TGTGCCAGCAGCGACCGCGGCGGGAGCTATGGCTACACCTTC.

This clone was observed a few times. The V and J genes are TRBV18 and TRBJ1-4, with unresolved D. CDR3 length: 15 residues. Trimming removed 4 bases at V and 0 bases at J, with 9 bases between. In germline, CDR1 is KGHSH, CDR2 LQKENI. The CDR3 DNA reads TGTGCCAGCTCACGGAGCACCGCAACTAATGAAAAACTGTTTTTT. Its translation is CASSRSTATNEKLFF. The variable domain in full, completed from reference TRBV18 and TRBJ1-4, reads NAGVMQNPRHLVRRRGQEARLRCSPMKGHSHVYWYRQLPEEGLKFMVYLQKENIIDESGMPKERFSAEFPKEGPSILRIQQVVRGDSAAYFCASSRSTATNEKLFFGSGTQLSVL.

V is TRBV5-1 and J is TRBJ2-2, with 8 bases fitting TRBD1. The length of the CDR3 is 17 residues. The ends lost 0 bases at V and 5 bases at J; junction bases unmatched: 9. Germline CDR1 is SGHRS and CDR2 is YFSETQ. Here the CDR3 reads CASSLVESGTGTGELFF. The CDR3, as DNA: TGCGCCAGCAGCTTGGTTGAGTCCGGGACAGGTACCGGGGAGCTGTTTTTT.